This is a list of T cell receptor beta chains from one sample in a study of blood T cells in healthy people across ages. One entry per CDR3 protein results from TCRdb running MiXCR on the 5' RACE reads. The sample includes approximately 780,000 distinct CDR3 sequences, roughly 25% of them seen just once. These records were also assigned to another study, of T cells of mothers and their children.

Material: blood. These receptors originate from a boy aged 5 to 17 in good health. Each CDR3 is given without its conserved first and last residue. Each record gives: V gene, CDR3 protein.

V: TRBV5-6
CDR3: ASSLWGGVDNEQF

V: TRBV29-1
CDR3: SVDPGLAGEETQY

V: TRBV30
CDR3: AWKRGSYNEQF

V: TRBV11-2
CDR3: ASSLDFPAIIIAYEQY

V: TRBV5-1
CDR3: ASSPGQGGTQY

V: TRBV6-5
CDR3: ASRNAGGPGTQY

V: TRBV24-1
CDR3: ATSTGVDSSPLH

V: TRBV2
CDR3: ASSRQVSHLNEQF

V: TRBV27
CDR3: ASIFCASSLKGPQETQY

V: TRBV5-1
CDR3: ASRSTGPGANVLT

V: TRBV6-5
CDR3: ASGGTSYNEQF

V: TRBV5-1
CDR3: ASSSGLAGRETQY

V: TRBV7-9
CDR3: ASSPKEGQGFYEQY

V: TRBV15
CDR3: VTSRDVGQGDPDTQY

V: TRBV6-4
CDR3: ASSDGTGGTDTQY

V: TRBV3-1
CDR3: ASSQRSGQGYNEQF

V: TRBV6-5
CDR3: ASTEASGFYEQY

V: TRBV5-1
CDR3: ASSREQGAEAF

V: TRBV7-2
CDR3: ASSLGGQRGPLPGEQF

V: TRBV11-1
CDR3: ASSLTGTGVYNEQF

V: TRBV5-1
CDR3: ASSVGLAGVSYEQY

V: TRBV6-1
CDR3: ASSKGTLAYEQY

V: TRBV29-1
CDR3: SVQVVTQETQY

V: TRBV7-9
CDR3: ASSLYRLAASTDTQY

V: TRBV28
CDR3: ASTLWGAGEYNEQF